Each of the 10 T cell receptor beta chains below was sequenced from the same sample in a study of blood T cell repertoires in COVID-19. Produced via immunoSEQ multiplex PCR; TCRdb's table is partial and in-frame only. Seen here are hundreds of thousands of clones, 80% to 90% observed once, and the top ten hold 0.9% to 1.1%. The source material was PBMCs or T cells enriched from blood (not recorded which). Source of these receptors: a man between 18 and 35 years old who had recovered from COVID-19.

J is TRBJ1-2 and V is TRBV6-2 or TRBV6-3; D is undetermined. V was shortened by 5 bases and J by 0 bases, with 16 bases between the two germline ends. The CDR3 is 16 residues long. Germline loops: CDR1 MNHEY, CDR2 SVGEGT. The CDR3 DNA is TGTGCCAGCAGTACCCTTACACGGAGGTCTAACTATGGCTACACCTTC. Translating it yields CASSTLTRRSNYGYTF.

The chain recombines TRBV27 with TRBJ2-3; 9 bases are shared with TRBD2. V trimming: 1 base; J trimming: 1 base; junction bases outside the gene matches: 3. CDR1 is MNHEY and CDR2 is SMNVEV in the germline V gene (reference sequence). CDR3 size: 16 residues. For the CDR3, the DNA is TGTGCCAGCAGTTTATTAACTAGCGGGCGCACAGATACGCAGTATTTT. Its protein is CASSLLTSGRTDTQYF.

Worth noting for this clone: The sample contains more than one DNA sequence encoding this CDR3. The chain employs TRBV5-1 and TRBJ2-2, with D hard to call. The CDR3 is 14 residues long. V lost 0 bases, J lost 5 bases, and 8 bases lay in between. Germline values: CDR1 SGHRS, CDR2 YFSETQ. CDR3 region: CASSLAGYTGELFF. CDR3 coding DNA: TGCGCCAGCAGCTTGGCCGGGTATACCGGGGAGCTGTTTTTT.

This rearrangement joins TRBV3-1 (or the pseudogene TRBV3-2) to TRBJ1-4; tentatively, D is TRBD1 (6 bases). This CDR3 is 14 amino acids long. V lost 4 bases, J lost 5 bases, and 11 bases lay in between. CDR1 is LGHDT, CDR2 YNNKEL, per germline (reference sequence). The CDR3: CASSLKGVNEKLFF. Here the CDR3 DNA reads TGTGCCAGCAGCCTGAAGGGGGTCAATGAAAAACTGTTTTTT.

This chain links TRBV29-1 with TRBJ2-1; no definite D call. CDR3 size: 13 residues. CDR1 and CDR2 (germline): SQVTM, ANQGSEA. V was trimmed by 5 bases and J by 2 bases, leaving 10 bases between them. This CDR3 is CSVQAPTYNEQFF. As DNA, the CDR3 is TGCAGCGTTCAGGCACCTACCTACAATGAGCAGTTCTTC.

The genes are TRBV5-1 and TRBJ1-1, with D unresolved. Between the trimmed V and J ends, which lost 1 base and 1 base, there was a span of 11 bases. Germline V gives CDR1 SGHRS, CDR2 YFSETQ. The CDR3 has 15 residues. The CDR3 DNA follows: TGCGCCAGCAGCTTGCGGGGTAACCAGAACACTGAAGCTTTCTTT. Translated, it gives CASSLRGNQNTEAFF. Drawing the rest from reference TRBV5-1 and TRBJ1-1, the complete variable domain is KAGVTQTPRYLIKTRGQQVTLSCSPISGHRSVSWYQQTPGQGLQFLFEYFSETQRNKGNFPGRFSGRQFSNSRSEMNVSTLELGDSALYLCASSLRGNQNTEAFFGQGTRLTVV.

The gene calls are TRBV7-9 and TRBJ1-4; tentatively, D is TRBD1 (5 bases). CDR3 length equals 15 residues. Trimming left V 4 bases short and J 7 bases short, with 16 bases between. In germline, CDR1 is SEHNR, CDR2 FQNEAQ (reference sequence). This CDR3 is CASSSWDLGFEKLFF. CDR3 nucleotides: TGTGCCAGCAGCTCATGGGACTTAGGGTTTGAAAAACTGTTTTTT.

The V call is TRBV29-1, the J call TRBJ2-5; 8 bases line up with TRBD1. The germline V gene encodes CDR1 SQVTM and CDR2 ANQGSEA. CDR3 length equals 12 residues. V was pared by 5 bases and J by 5 bases, with 4 bases of the junction left unmatched. For the CDR3, the DNA is TGCAGCGTTCCAACAGGGGGTGAGACCCAGTACTTC. The encoded protein is CSVPTGGETQYF.

The CDR3, as DNA: TGTGCCAGAACGGACAGCGCTGGGGCCAACGTCCTGACTTTC. Its protein is CARTDSAGANVLTF. This chain joins TRBV21-1 and TRBJ2-6; TRBD1, the D gene given by the table, was not confirmed from the DNA. TRBV21-1 is designated a pseudogene. The CDR3 is 14 residues long.

This clone came up once. V usage is TRBV5-1 and J usage is TRBJ2-1, with TRBD2 as a possible D gene (7 bases). From germline, CDR1 is SGHRS and CDR2 YFSETQ. This CDR3 comprises 14 residues. Trimming removed 4 bases from V and 5 bases from J, with 13 bases in between. The CDR3 loop reads CASSPRGGNNEQFF. As DNA, the CDR3 is TGCGCCAGCAGCCCTAGGGGGGGAAACAATGAGCAGTTCTTC.